Reported below is one T cell receptor (beta chain). Antigen unknown. Measured with immunoSEQ multiplex PCR; TCRdb has only the in-frame clones, and not every one. The data show under 150,000 clones, approximately 90% seen once. CDR3 length: 15 residues. V was clipped by 3 bases and J by 3 bases; unmatched bases: 6. CDR1 WNHNN and CDR2 SYGVQD come from the germline V gene (reference sequence). The data belong to a study of graft-versus-host responses after intestinal transplantation. About the research overall: Among the recipients, transplants were multivisceral, liver-intestinal, or isolated intestinal. Anti-thymocyte globulin served as induction for all recipients, who then took tacrolimus and steroids for roughly 3 years.

General study findings and limits: Circulating GvH clone levels at their peak were associated with HvG declines (early post-transplant). Some GvH clones appeared in ileal mucosa or blood before recipient bone marrow.

This TCR was recovered from a human donor who received an intestinal transplant. The chain uses TRBV10-1 and TRBJ2-7; TRBD1 matches 9 bases. Here the sequenced sample was unstimulated CD4+ T cells sorted from spleen or lymph node cells, taken before intestinal transplant. The CDR3 nucleotides are TGCGCCAGCAGTGACCCCGGGACAGGGTTCTACGAGCAGTACTTC. Protein: CASSDPGTGFYEQYF.